Each of the 11 T cell receptor beta chains below was sequenced from the same sample in a study of blood T cell repertoires in COVID-19. Method: immunoSEQ multiplex PCR; TCRdb's copy keeps in-frame clones and lacks some. This table holds around 120,000 clones, roughly 80% found once. The sequenced sample was peripheral blood. The source is a man aged 70 or older with acute or convalescent COVID-19.

Only a few counts were recorded for this clone. DNA of the CDR3: TGTGCCAGCAGTTACTCCGGACTCGACGGCTTCTTT. Encoded protein: CASSYSGLDGFF. The rearrangement joins TRBV6-2 or TRBV6-3 to TRBJ1-1; D gene unclear. CDR3 length: 12 residues. Germline V gene lookup returns CDR1 MNHEY and CDR2 SVGEGT. The V end was cut by 0 bases, the J end by 14 bases, with 13 bases between.

V usage is TRBV6-5 and J usage is TRBJ1-2, with D maybe TRBD1 (6 bases). Deletions cut 0 bases from V and 8 bases from J, with 19 bases between. This CDR3 has 16 residues. In germline, CDR1 is MNHEY, CDR2 SVGAGI. In DNA form, the CDR3 reads TGTGCCAGCAGTTACTCGAGGGCGGGGGCCTCTCGGGGCTACACCTTC. Protein: CASSYSRAGASRGYTF.

J is TRBJ1-2 and V is TRBV6-5; a possible D gene is TRBD1 (6 bases). This CDR3 has 13 amino acids. The V end lost 5 bases, the J end lost 8 bases, and 15 bases lay between the germline ends. The germline V gene encodes CDR1 MNHEY and CDR2 SVGAGI. CDR3 nucleotide sequence: TGTGCCAGCAGTCTTACAGGGCGTCCGGGCTACACCTTC. It encodes CASSLTGRPGYTF.

V and J are TRBV24-1 and TRBJ2-7; maybe TRBD1 (5 bases). Germline CDR1 is KGHDR and CDR2 is SFDVKD. This CDR3 is 13 amino acids long. V was clipped by 4 bases and J by 3 bases, with 9 bases between them. The CDR3 DNA follows: TGTGCCACCAGTGACTCAGACAGCTACGAGCAGTACTTC. It codes for CATSDSDSYEQYF.

The chain has TRBV5-4 and TRBJ1-2; 9 nucleotides agree with TRBD1. The germline gives CDR1 SGHNT, CDR2 YYREEE (reference sequence). The J segment lost 2 bases and the V segment lost 0 bases, leaving 5 bases of the junction unmatched. There are 16 residues in the CDR3. The CDR3 reads CASSLDVTGGNYGYTF. The CDR3 coding sequence is TGTGCCAGCAGCTTGGATGTGACAGGGGGGAACTATGGCTACACCTTC.

The rearrangement uses TRBV18 and TRBJ2-5, with D possibly matching TRBD1 (6 bases). The CDR3 contains 14 residues. Germline loops: CDR1 KGHSH, CDR2 LQKENI. The germline V and J ends were trimmed by 3 bases and 5 bases, with 13 bases remaining between them. The CDR3 protein is CASSPFWGQETQYF. CDR3 DNA: TGTGCCAGCTCACCTTTTTGGGGGCAGGAGACCCAGTACTTC. The full variable domain, with the rest looked up from reference TRBV18 and TRBJ2-5, is NAGVMQNPRHLVRRRGQEARLRCSPMKGHSHVYWYRQLPEEGLKFMVYLQKENIIDESGMPKERFSAEFPKEGPSILRIQQVVRGDSAAYFCASSPFWGQETQYFGPGTRLLVL.

This clone has a handful of counts. The V and J genes are TRBV19 and TRBJ1-1; TRBD1 matches 7 bases. J was trimmed by 8 bases and V by 6 bases; bases with no gene match: 12. Germline-derived CDR1 and CDR2 are LNHDA and SQIVND (reference sequence). This CDR3 is 14 amino acids long. The CDR3 is CASRTTDRAAEAFF. CDR3 sequence (DNA): TGTGCCAGTAGAACCACCGACAGGGCGGCCGAAGCTTTCTTT.

This clone was seen only a few times. V is TRBV10-2 and J is TRBJ2-1, with TRBD2 as a possible D gene (5 bases). Trimming left V 3 bases short and J 4 bases short, with 13 bases between. CDR1 and CDR2 (germline): WSHSY, SAAADI. This CDR3 region has 15 residues. The CDR3 spells CASSDVDWRYNEQFF. In DNA, the CDR3 is TGCGCCAGCAGTGACGTCGACTGGAGGTACAATGAGCAGTTCTTC.

This clone occurred once. This chain joins TRBV6-5 and TRBJ2-1, with a possible D match to TRBD2 (5 bases). This CDR3 contains 15 residues. The germline V and J ends were trimmed by 4 bases and 7 bases, with 17 bases remaining between them. Looked up from germline, CDR1 is MNHEY and CDR2 is SVGAGI. In DNA form, the CDR3 reads TGTGCCAGCAGTTTGAGCGGCGCCTCGCGGAATGAGCAGTTCTTC. Translation gives CASSLSGASRNEQFF.

A single count supports this clone. CDR3 protein: CASSRTEQYYGYTF. As DNA, the CDR3 is TGTGCCAGTAGTAGGACAGAGCAGTACTATGGCTACACCTTC. The V call is TRBV19, the J call TRBJ1-2; TRBD1 might be the D (6 bases). The CDR3 consists of 14 residues. In germline, CDR1 is LNHDA, CDR2 SQIVND (reference sequence). Trimming cost V 4 bases and J 3 bases, with 12 bases left between them. Full variable domain (missing parts from reference TRBV19 and TRBJ1-2): DGGITQSPKYLFRKEGQNVTLSCEQNLNHDAMYWYRQDPGQGLRLIYYSQIVNDFQKGDIAEGYSVSREKKESFPLTVTSAQKNPTAFYLCASSRTEQYYGYTFGSGTRLTVV.

This clone is a singleton in its sample. The chain carries TRBV5-1 and TRBJ1-2, with 7 bases that match TRBD1. This CDR3 has 14 amino acids. Germline values: CDR1 SGHRS, CDR2 YFSETQ. V lost 4 bases and J lost 4; bases outside the gene matches: 7. CDR3 bases: TGCGCCAGCAGCCCACGACAGGGATCCTATGGCTACACCTTC. Translating gives CASSPRQGSYGYTF.